Listed below are T cell receptor beta chains from one sample, sequenced in a study of blood T cell repertoires in COVID-19. Clones were read by immunoSEQ multiplex PCR, and TCRdb kept only the in-frame ones, dropping some. The data hold 130,000 to 150,000 clones, with around 83% observed a single time. Sequencing input: PBMCs or T cells enriched from blood (not recorded which). These receptors originate from a woman in her forties or fifties who had been exposed to COVID-19. CDR3s include the opening cysteine and the closing phenylalanine or tryptophan. The D gene is left open where the match is weak. Only some rows state a clone size, as once, few, many or a class for expanded clones.

d_gene	v_gene	j_gene	len	abundance	CDR3nt	CDR3aa
.	TRBV6-5	TRBJ1-6	14	.	TGTGCCAGCAGTTACAAGGGGGATAATTCACCCCTCCACTTT	CASSYKGDNSPLHF
TRBD1	TRBV11-2	TRBJ2-7	17	.	TGTGCCAGCAGCTTAGGTCCGACAGGGTTGGGGCCCTACGAGCAGTACTTC	CASSLGPTGLGPYEQYF
TRBD1	TRBV19	TRBJ1-2	15	once	TGTGCCAGTAGTACCGGGGTGCAGGGGGCCTATGGCTACACCTTC	CASSTGVQGAYGYTF
.	TRBV11-1	TRBJ1-2	14	.	TGTGCCAGCACCCGGCGGGCGGGAGACTATGGCTACACCTTC	CASTRRAGDYGYTF
TRBD1	TRBV5-6	TRBJ1-1	15	.	TGTGCCAGCAGACCCGCTACAGGGGGGAACACTGAAGCTTTCTTT	CASRPATGGNTEAFF
TRBD1	TRBV9	TRBJ2-5	16	.	TGTGCCAGCAGCGTAGGGACAGGGGGTTTGGGAGAGACCCAGTACTTC	CASSVGTGGLGETQYF
.	TRBV15	TRBJ1-2	13	.	TGTGCCACCAGCAGAGATTCCGGCGGGGGCTACACCTTC	CATSRDSGGGYTF
TRBD2	TRBV6-5	TRBJ2-5	13	.	TGTGCCAGCAGGGGACTAGTCGGTGAGACCCAGTACTTC	CASRGLVGETQYF
.	TRBV19	TRBJ1-5	15	.	TGTGCCAGTAGGTCAGATCACCATAGCAATCAGCCCCAGCATTTT	CASRSDHHSNQPQHF
TRBD1	TRBV9	TRBJ2-5	14	.	TGTGCCAGCAGCGTGGCCGGGACAGGGGAGACCCAGTACTTC	CASSVAGTGETQYF
.	TRBV6-5	TRBJ2-7	11	.	TGTGCCAGCACCCACACGGGCGAGCAGTACTTC	CASTHTGEQYF
.	TRBV3-1/TRBV3-2	TRBJ1-6	14	once	TGTGCCAGCAGCCAGGGCGCCTATAATTCACCCCTCCACTTT	CASSQGAYNSPLHF
.	TRBV19	TRBJ1-1	14	.	TGTGCCAGTAGTATCAACACAGAAAACACTGAAGCTTTCTTT	CASSINTENTEAFF
TRBD1	TRBV11-2	TRBJ2-1	13	.	TGTGCCAGCAGACGGACAGGACGCAATGAGCAGTTCTTC	CASRRTGRNEQFF
.	TRBV28	TRBJ1-2	14	.	TGTGCCAGCAGTGGGGGGCGGGGGAACTATGGCTACACCTTC	CASSGGRGNYGYTF
.	TRBV27	TRBJ2-1	14	.	TGTGCCAGCAGTTTAATGGCGGCTAACAATGAGCAGTTCTTC	CASSLMAANNEQFF